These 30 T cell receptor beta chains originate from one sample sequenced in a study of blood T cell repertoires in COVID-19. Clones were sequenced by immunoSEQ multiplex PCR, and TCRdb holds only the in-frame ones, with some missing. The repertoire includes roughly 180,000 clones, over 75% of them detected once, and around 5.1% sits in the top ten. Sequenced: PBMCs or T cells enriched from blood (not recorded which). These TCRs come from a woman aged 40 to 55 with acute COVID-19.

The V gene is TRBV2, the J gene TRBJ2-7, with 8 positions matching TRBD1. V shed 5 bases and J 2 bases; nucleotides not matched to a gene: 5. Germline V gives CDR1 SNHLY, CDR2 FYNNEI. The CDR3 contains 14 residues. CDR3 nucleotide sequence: TGTGCCAGCAGTAAAGACAGGGGCGCCTACGAGCAGTACTTC. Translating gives CASSKDRGAYEQYF.

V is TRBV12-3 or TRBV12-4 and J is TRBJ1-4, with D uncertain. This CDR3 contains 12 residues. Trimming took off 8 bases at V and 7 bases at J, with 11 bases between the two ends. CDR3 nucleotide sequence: TGTGCCAGCGGGAGTTTGGGTGAAAAACTGTTTTTT. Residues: CASGSLGEKLFF.

The CDR3 DNA reads as TGTGCCAGCAGTTTCGGCAGGGGAACTGAAGCTTTCTTT. It codes for CASSFGRGTEAFF. V usage is TRBV12-3 or TRBV12-4 and J usage is TRBJ1-1; D is perhaps TRBD1 (6 bases). This CDR3 contains 13 residues. Between the trimmed V and J ends, which lost 3 bases and 5 bases, there was a span of 10 bases.

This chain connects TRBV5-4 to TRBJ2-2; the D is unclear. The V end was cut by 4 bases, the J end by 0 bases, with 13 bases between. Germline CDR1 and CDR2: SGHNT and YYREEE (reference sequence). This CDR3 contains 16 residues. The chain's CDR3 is CASSRDLRSNTGELFF. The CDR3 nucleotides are TGTGCCAGCAGCCGAGACTTGAGATCGAACACCGGGGAGCTGTTTTTT.

CDR3 sequence reads: CASSFGLGADSGNTIYF. CDR3 coding DNA: TGCGCCAGCAGCTTCGGGCTGGGGGCCGACTCTGGAAACACCATATATTTT. This chain uses TRBV5-1 with TRBJ1-3, with D perhaps matching TRBD1 (6 bases). The V gene lost 2 bases and the J gene lost 0 bases, with 15 bases spanning the gap. The germline V gene encodes CDR1 SGHRS and CDR2 YFSETQ. The CDR3 consists of 17 residues.

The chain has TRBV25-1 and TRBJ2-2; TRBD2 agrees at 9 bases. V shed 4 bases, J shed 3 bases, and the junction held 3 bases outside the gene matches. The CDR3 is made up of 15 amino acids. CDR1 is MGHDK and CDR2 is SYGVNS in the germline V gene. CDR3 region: CASSAGGRDTGELFF. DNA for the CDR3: TGTGCCAGCAGTGCGGGCGGGAGGGACACCGGGGAGCTGTTTTTT. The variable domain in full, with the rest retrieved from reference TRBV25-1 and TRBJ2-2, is EADIYQTPRYLVIGTGKKITLECSQTMGHDKMYWYQQDPGMELHLIHYSYGVNSTEKGDLSSESTVSRIRTEHFPLTLESARPSHTSQYLCASSAGGRDTGELFFGEGSRLTVL.

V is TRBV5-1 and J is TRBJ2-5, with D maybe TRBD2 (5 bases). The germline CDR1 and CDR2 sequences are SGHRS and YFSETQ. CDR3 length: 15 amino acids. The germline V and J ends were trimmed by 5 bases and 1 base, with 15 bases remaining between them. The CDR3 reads CASSSARTSQETQYF. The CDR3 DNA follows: TGCGCCAGCAGTTCGGCCCGGACTTCCCAAGAGACCCAGTACTTC. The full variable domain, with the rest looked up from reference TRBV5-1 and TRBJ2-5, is KAGVTQTPRYLIKTRGQQVTLSCSPISGHRSVSWYQQTPGQGLQFLFEYFSETQRNKGNFPGRFSGRQFSNSRSEMNVSTLELGDSALYLCASSSARTSQETQYFGPGTRLLVL.

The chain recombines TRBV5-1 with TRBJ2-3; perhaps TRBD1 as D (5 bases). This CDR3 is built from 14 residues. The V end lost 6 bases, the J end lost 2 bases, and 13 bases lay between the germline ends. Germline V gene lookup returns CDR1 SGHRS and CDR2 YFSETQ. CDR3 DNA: TGCGCCAGCACCCACAAGACAGACACAGATACGCAGTATTTT. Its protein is CASTHKTDTDTQYF.

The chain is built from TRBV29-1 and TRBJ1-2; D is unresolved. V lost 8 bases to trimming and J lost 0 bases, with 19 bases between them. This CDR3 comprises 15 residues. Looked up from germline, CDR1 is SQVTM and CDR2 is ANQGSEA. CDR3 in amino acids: CSHLPAGSSNYGYTF. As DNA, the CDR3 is TGCAGCCACCTCCCCGCAGGATCCTCTAACTATGGCTACACCTTC. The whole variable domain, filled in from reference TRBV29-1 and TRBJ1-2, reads SAVISQKPSRDICQRGTSLTIQCQVDSQVTMMFWYRQQPGQSLTLIATANQGSEATYESGFVIDKFPISRPNLTFSTLTVSNMSPEDSSIYLCSHLPAGSSNYGYTFGSGTRLTVV.

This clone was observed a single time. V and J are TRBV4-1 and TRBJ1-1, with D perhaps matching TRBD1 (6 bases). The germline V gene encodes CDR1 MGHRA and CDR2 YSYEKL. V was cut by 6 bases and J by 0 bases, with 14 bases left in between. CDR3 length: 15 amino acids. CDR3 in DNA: TGCGCCAGCAGGGCAGCGGGGGCATTGAACACTGAAGCTTTCTTT. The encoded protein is CASRAAGALNTEAFF.

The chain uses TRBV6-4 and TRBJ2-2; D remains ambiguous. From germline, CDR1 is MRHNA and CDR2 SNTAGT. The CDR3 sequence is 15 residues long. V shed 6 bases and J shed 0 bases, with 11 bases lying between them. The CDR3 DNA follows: TGTGCCAGCAGCCCCCTAGGCACGAACACCGGGGAGCTGTTTTTT. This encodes CASSPLGTNTGELFF.

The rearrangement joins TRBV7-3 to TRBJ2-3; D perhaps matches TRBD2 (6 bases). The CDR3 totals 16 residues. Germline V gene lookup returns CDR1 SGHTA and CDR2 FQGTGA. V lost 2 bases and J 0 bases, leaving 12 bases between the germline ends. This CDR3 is CASSLVLSGSTDTQYF. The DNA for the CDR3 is TGTGCCAGCAGCTTAGTGTTAAGCGGGAGCACAGATACGCAGTATTTT.

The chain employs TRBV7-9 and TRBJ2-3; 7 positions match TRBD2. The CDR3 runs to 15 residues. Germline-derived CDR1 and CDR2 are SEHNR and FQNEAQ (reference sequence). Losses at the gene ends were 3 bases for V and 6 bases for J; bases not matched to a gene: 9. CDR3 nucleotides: TGTGCCAGCAGCTTCACCCTACTAGCGACTGATACGCAGTATTTT. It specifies CASSFTLLATDTQYF.

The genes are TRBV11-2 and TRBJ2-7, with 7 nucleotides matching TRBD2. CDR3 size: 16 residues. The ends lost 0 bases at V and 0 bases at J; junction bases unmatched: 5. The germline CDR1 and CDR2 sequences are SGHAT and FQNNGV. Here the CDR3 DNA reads TGTGCCAGCAGCTTAGATTGGCGGGAGTCCTCCTACGAGCAGTACTTC. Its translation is CASSLDWRESSYEQYF.

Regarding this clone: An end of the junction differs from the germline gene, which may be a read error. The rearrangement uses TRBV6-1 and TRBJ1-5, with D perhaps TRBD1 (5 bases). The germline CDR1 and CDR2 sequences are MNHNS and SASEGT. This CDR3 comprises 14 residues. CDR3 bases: TGTGCCATCAGTGAGGTCAGGGTTGATCAGCCCCAGCATTTT. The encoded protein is CAISEVRVDQPQHF.

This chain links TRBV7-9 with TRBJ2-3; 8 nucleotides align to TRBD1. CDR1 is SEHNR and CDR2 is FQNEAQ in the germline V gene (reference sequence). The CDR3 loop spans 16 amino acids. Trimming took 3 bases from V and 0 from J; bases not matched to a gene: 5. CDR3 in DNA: TGTGCCAGCAGCTTCCCGGGACAGGCGAGCACAGATACGCAGTATTTT. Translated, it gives CASSFPGQASTDTQYF.

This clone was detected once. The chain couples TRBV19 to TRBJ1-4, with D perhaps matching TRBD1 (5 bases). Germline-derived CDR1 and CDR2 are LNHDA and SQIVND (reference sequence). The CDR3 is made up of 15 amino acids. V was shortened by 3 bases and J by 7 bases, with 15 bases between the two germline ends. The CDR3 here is CASSMQGYGSEKLFF. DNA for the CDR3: TGTGCCAGTAGTATGCAGGGATACGGCTCTGAAAAACTGTTTTTT.

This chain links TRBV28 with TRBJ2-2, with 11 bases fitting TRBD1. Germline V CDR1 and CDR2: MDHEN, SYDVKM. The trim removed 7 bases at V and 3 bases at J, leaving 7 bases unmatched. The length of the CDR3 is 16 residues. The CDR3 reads CASKGLGQGDTGELFF. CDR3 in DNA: TGTGCCAGCAAGGGATTGGGACAGGGGGACACCGGGGAGCTGTTTTTT.

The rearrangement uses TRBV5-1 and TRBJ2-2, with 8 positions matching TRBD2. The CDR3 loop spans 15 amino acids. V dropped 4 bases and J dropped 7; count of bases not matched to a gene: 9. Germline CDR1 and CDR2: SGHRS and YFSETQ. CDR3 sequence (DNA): TGCGCCAGCAGCCCCCGGAGCGGGGGTGGCGGGGAGCTGTTTTTT. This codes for CASSPRSGGGGELFF.

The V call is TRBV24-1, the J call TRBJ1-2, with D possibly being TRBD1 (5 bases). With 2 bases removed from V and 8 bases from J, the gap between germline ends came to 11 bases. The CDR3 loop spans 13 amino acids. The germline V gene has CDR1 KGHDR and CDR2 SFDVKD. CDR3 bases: TGTGCCACCAGTGATTCCCTATGGGGCGGCTACACCTTC. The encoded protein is CATSDSLWGGYTF.

The CDR3 spells CASSSGGTKSMQEAFF. CDR3 in DNA: TGTGCCAGCAGCTCAGGAGGGACCAAGTCTATGCAGGAAGCTTTCTTT. The chain uses TRBV5-4 and TRBJ1-1; D is perhaps TRBD1 (5 bases). This CDR3 is built from 16 residues. Deletions cut 3 bases from V and 8 bases from J, with 23 bases between. Germline values: CDR1 SGHNT, CDR2 YYREEE (reference sequence).

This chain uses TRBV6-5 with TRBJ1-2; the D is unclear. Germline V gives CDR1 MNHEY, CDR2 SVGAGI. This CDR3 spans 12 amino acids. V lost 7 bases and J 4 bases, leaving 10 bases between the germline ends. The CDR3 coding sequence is TGTGCCAGCATTACTAGAGGCTATGGCTACACCTTC. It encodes CASITRGYGYTF.

The CDR3 DNA reads TGTGCCACCAGCGGCGGACTAGCACCCCAAGAGACCCAGTACTTC. This gives the protein CATSGGLAPQETQYF. The chain carries TRBV15 and TRBJ2-5; 8 bases line up with TRBD2. Germline CDR1 LNHNV, CDR2 YYDKDF (reference sequence). The CDR3 spans 15 residues. J gave up 1 base and V 5 bases, and 6 bases lay outside the gene matches.

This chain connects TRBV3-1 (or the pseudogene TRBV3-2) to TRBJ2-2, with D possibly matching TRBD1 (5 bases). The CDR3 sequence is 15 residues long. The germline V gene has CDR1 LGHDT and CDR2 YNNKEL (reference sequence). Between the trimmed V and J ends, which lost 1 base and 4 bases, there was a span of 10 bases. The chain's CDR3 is CASSQGWGGTGELFF. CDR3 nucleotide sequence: TGTGCCAGCAGCCAAGGTTGGGGCGGCACCGGGGAGCTGTTTTTT.

Written as DNA, the CDR3 is TGTGCCAGCAGAGCCGGGACAGGTGGGAATCAGCCCCAGCATTTT. Its protein product is CASRAGTGGNQPQHF. This chain uses TRBV6-5 with TRBJ1-5, with 8 bases fitting TRBD1. The CDR3 has 15 amino acids. V lost 6 bases to trimming and J lost 4 bases; unmatched junction nucleotides: 8. Germline V CDR1 and CDR2: MNHEY, SVGAGI.

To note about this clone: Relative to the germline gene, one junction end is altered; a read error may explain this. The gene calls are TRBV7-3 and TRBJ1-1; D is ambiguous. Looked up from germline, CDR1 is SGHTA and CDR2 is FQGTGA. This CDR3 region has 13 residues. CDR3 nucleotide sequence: TGCGCCAGCAGCCCGACATTGACCGGTGAAGCTTTCTTT. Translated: CASSPTLTGEAFF.

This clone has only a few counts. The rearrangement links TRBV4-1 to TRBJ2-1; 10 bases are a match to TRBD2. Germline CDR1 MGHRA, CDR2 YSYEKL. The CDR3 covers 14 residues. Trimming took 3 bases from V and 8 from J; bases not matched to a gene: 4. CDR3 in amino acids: CASSQTGTSDEQFF. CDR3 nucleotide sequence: TGCGCCAGCAGCCAGACCGGGACTAGCGATGAGCAGTTCTTC.

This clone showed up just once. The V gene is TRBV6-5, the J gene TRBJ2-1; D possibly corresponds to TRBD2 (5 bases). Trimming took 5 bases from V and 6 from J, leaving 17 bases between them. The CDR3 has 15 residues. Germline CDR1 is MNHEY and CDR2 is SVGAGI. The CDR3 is CASSLREGPSNEQFF. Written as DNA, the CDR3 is TGTGCCAGCAGTCTCCGAGAGGGTCCATCCAATGAGCAGTTCTTC.

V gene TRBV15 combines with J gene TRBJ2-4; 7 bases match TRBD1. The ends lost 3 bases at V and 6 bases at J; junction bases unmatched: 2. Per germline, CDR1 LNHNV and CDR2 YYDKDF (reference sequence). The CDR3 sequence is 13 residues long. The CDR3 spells CATSSAGGNIQYF. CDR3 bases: TGTGCCACCAGCAGTGCAGGGGGAAACATTCAGTACTTC.

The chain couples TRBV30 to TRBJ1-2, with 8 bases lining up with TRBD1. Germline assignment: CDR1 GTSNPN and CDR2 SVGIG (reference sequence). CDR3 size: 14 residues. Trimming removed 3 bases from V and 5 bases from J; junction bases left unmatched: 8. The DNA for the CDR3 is TGTGCCTGGAGAAAAACCGGGACAGGTTATGGCTACACCTTC. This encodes CAWRKTGTGYGYTF.